A selection of T cell receptor beta chains follows, all from one sample in a study of identical twins. TCRdb re-called the 5' RACE reads with MiXCR, one entry per CDR3 protein. In the table there are some 1,700,000 distinct CDR3 sequences, about 30% of which are singletons. The sequencing sample was made of cord blood. All receptors come from a newborn girl in good health. CDR3s leave out the opening cysteine and the closing phenylalanine or tryptophan.

CDR3,J,V
ASSPTRALNTEAF,TRBJ1-1,TRBV7-2
ASSQALDSLYEQY,TRBJ2-7,TRBV3-1
ASSAVYGTYEQY,TRBJ2-7,TRBV6-1
ASSESQGSTDTQY,TRBJ2-3,TRBV25-1
ASGTGLAKNEQY,TRBJ2-5,TRBV12-5
ASRRTGRKNIQY,TRBJ2-4,TRBV5-6
AIQGSGSSYNEQY,.,TRBV10-3
ASSWDGSGGYEQY,TRBJ2-7,TRBV5-1
SASDIGLAGTGYEQY,.,TRBV20-1
SAPLSYEQF,TRBJ2-1,TRBV20-1
SARTGAGEIAKNIQY,TRBJ2-4,TRBV20-1
ASSFYLAGGLETQY,TRBJ2-5,TRBV11-2
ASSSVAGVSYNEQF,TRBJ2-1,TRBV7-7
SARMFSGSSYNEQF,TRBJ2-1,TRBV20-1
ATSQGVEEKLF,TRBJ1-4,TRBV15
ASSQEGRTSGDGYEQY,.,TRBV14
ASSPGSMGEKLF,TRBJ1-4,TRBV7-2
ASSYGQGLQETQY,TRBJ2-5,TRBV6-6
ASSLATTGTDTQY,TRBJ2-3,TRBV5-1
ASSLHGRATDTQY,TRBJ2-3,TRBV7-2
ASSMGRGPSYEQY,TRBJ2-7,TRBV19
ASSLADRTNTGELF,TRBJ2-2,TRBV5-6
ASSTWDRVADTEAF,TRBJ1-1,TRBV21-1
ARSTERTNEQF,TRBJ2-1,TRBV7-2
ASSLALGQAHEQY,TRBJ2-7,TRBV7-9
ASSQEGVYEQY,TRBJ2-7,TRBV4-2
SRGLSADTQY,TRBJ2-3,TRBV20-1
ASSEQALSNQPQH,TRBJ1-5,TRBV2
ASSLTPNQPQH,TRBJ1-5,TRBV28
ASSYSIAVSYEQY,TRBJ2-7,TRBV6-5
SATLGSYEQY,TRBJ2-7,TRBV20-1
ASSPGTSNSPLH,TRBJ1-6,TRBV14
ASSLLRGQNRYNEQF,TRBJ2-1,TRBV28
SARGLAEWADTQY,TRBJ2-3,TRBV20-1
ASSLRGAWGYT,TRBJ1-2,TRBV12-3/TRBV12-4
ASSQDNRGHAGDTQY,TRBJ2-3,TRBV4-2
ASSQDSRLTQY,TRBJ2-5,TRBV3-1
ASSPPGGQEEDYGYT,TRBJ1-2,TRBV7-9
ASAPRDNNEKLF,TRBJ1-4,TRBV5-6
ASSLESGGLYNEQF,TRBJ2-1,TRBV7-2
ASSQVASGMHEQF,TRBJ2-1,TRBV3-1
ASRNEANYGYT,TRBJ1-2,TRBV19
ASSQGLAGARSYNEQY,.,TRBV4-1
ASRGEVYNEQF,TRBJ2-1,TRBV6-6
ASSSGVGGANVLT,TRBJ2-6,TRBV12-3/TRBV12-4
ASSPTGMGISNQPQH,TRBJ1-5,TRBV18
ASSYSIWVAATSYNEQF,TRBJ2-1,TRBV6-5
ASRYSISASNQPQH,TRBJ1-5,TRBV28
SVDFAGGDPDTQY,TRBJ2-3,TRBV29-1
ASSFVLSTEAF,TRBJ1-1,TRBV5-1
SAREPPRPGSYEQY,TRBJ2-7,TRBV20-1
ATSGDLTRYTQY,TRBJ2-3,TRBV24-1
ASSQKVSNQPQH,TRBJ1-5,TRBV4-1
ASTPVRLAHTDTQY,TRBJ2-3,TRBV11-2
ASSLGQPEKLF,TRBJ1-4,TRBV28
ASRPPYNSPLH,TRBJ1-6,TRBV28
ASSQDRLRQGYEQY,TRBJ2-7,TRBV3-1
ASSETPGGGQPQH,TRBJ1-5,TRBV2
ASSEVDTQY,TRBJ2-3,TRBV2